The subject of this entry is one T cell receptor (beta chain). What it binds is not known. The same CDR3 arises from other DNA sequences in this sample as well. CDR1 is SNHLY, CDR2 FYNNEI, per germline. This CDR3 has 12 residues. V gave up 7 bases and J gave up 2 bases, with 9 bases separating them. CD45RO negativity and positive selection for CCR7 defined naive CD8 cells, a population that excluded terminally differentiated effector memory CD45RA+ cells. This record belongs to a study of shared clonotypes between healthy human individuals. The study, taken as a whole, reports: It was expected that sequencing depth would affect clonotype sharing among donors.

The method was immunoSEQ multiplex PCR; TCRdb's version includes in-frame clones alone and lacks a portion of them. The sample includes just over 2,000,000 clones, roughly 95% seen only once; the top ten take more than 0.95%. The source of this sequence is a man younger than 35 in good health. The chain couples TRBV2 to TRBJ2-7; D assignment may be TRBD1 or TRBD2 (5 bases each). The sequencing input was naive CD8+ T cells sorted from blood. CDR3 sequence reads: CASTGTAYEQYF. The CDR3 DNA is TGTGCCAGCACCGGGACGGCCTACGAGCAGTACTTC.